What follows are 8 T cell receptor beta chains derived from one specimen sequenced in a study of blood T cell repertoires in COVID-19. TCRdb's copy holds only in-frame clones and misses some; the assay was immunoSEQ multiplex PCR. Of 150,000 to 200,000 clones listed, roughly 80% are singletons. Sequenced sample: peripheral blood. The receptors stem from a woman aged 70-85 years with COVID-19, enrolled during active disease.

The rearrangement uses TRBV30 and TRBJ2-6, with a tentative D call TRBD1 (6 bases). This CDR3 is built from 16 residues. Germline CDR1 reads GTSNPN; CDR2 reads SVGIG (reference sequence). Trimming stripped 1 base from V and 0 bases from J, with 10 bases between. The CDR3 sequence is CAWSEGQSSGANVLTF. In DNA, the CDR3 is TGTGCCTGGAGTGAGGGACAAAGCTCTGGGGCCAACGTCCTGACTTTC.

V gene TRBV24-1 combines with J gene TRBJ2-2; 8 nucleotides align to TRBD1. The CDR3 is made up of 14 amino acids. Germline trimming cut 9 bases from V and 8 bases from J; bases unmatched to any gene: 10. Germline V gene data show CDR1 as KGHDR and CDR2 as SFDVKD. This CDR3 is CATAPAGGLGELFF. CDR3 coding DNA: TGTGCCACCGCCCCGGCAGGGGGCTTAGGGGAGCTGTTTTTT.

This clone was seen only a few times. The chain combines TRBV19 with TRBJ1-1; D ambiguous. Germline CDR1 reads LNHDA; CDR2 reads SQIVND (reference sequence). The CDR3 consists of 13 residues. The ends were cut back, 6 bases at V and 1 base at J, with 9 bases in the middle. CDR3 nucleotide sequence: TGTGCCAGTAGCCCTCGGTGGAACACTGAAGCTTTCTTT. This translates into CASSPRWNTEAFF.

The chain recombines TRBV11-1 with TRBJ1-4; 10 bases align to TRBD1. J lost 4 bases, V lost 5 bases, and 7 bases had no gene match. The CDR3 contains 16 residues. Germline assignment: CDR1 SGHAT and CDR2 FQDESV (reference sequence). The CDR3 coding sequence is TGTGCCAGCAGCCGGGACAGGGGATTTTATAATGAAAAACTGTTTTTT. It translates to CASSRDRGFYNEKLFF.

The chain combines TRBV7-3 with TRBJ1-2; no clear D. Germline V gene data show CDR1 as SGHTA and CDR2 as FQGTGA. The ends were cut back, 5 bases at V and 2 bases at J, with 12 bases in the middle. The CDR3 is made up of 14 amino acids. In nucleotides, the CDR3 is TGTGCCAGCAGCCCGGGGAAATCGAACTATGGCTACACCTTC. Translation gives CASSPGKSNYGYTF. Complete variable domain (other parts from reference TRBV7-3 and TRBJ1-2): GAGVSQTPSNKVTEKGKYVELRCDPISGHTALYWYRQSLGQGPEFLIYFQGTGAADDSGLPNDRFFAVRPEGSVSTLKIQRTERGDSAVYLCASSPGKSNYGYTFGSGTRLTVV.

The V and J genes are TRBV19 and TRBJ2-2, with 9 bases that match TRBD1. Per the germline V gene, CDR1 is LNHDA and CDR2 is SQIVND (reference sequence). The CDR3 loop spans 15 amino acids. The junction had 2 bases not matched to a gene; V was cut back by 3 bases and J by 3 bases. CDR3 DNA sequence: TGTGCCAGTAGTATTGGGACAGGGTACACCGGGGAGCTGTTTTTT. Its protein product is CASSIGTGYTGELFF.

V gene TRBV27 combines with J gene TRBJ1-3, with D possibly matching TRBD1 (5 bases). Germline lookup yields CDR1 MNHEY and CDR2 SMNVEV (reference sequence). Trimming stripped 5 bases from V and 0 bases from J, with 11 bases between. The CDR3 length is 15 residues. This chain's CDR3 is CASSLQGASGNTIYF. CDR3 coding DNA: TGTGCCAGCAGTCTACAAGGGGCCTCTGGAAACACCATATATTTT.

As DNA, the CDR3 is TGTGCCAGCAGTCAGGGTACGGGGGATCAGCCCCAGCATTTT. Amino acids: CASSQGTGDQPQHF. This sequence joins TRBV27 and TRBJ1-5; D perhaps matches TRBD1 (5 bases). The CDR3 extends over 14 amino acids. Looked up from germline, CDR1 is MNHEY and CDR2 is SMNVEV (reference sequence). Trimming removed 5 bases from V and 5 bases from J, with 13 bases in between.